This paragraph reports one T cell receptor (beta chain). The antigen is unknown. A single run covered 15-18 subjects with over 170 million TCR-beta sequences. TCRdb reanalysed the 5' RACE reads using MiXCR and keeps one entry per CDR3 protein. The sample lists 35,000 to 50,000 distinct CDR3 sequences; roughly 15% were seen once. The ends were cut back, 3 bases at V and 2 bases at J, with 8 bases in the middle. Germline assignment: CDR1 SEHNR and CDR2 FQNEAQ (reference sequence). The CDR3 is 14 residues long. This sample is drawn from a study of neurological immune-mediated disorders. Study-wide results and limits: Multiple sclerosis was found to have the least TCR clonal expansion, below healthy controls, and HTLV-1-associated myelopathy the most. Among expanded clones, no CDR3 amino acid sequences were shared across subjects, a pattern suggesting private repertoires in all groups.

The source of this sequence is a woman in her sixties or seventies with HTLV-1-associated myelopathy (HAM/TSP). The sequencing sample was made of CD4+ T cells from blood. The rearrangement links TRBV7-9 to TRBJ1-3, with a tentative D call TRBD1 (6 bases). As DNA, the CDR3 is TGTGCCAGCAGCTTCTCAGGGGCTGGAAACACCATATATTTT. Amino acids: CASSFSGAGNTIYF. Full variable domain (remainder filled in from reference TRBV7-9 and TRBJ1-3): DTGVSQNPRHKITKRGQNVTFRCDPISEHNRLYWYRQTLGQGPEFLTYFQNEAQLEKSRLLSDRFSAERPKGSFSTLEIQRTEQGDSAMYLCASSFSGAGNTIYFGEGSWLTVV.